What follows are 26 T cell receptor beta chains derived from one specimen sequenced in a study of cytomegalovirus exposure and HLA in healthy donors. 13 Jbeta primers and 60 Vbeta primers were used for the PCR. Repertoires were generated with immunoSEQ multiplex PCR, while TCRdb's copy carries only in-frame clones and drops some. The table includes roughly 150,000 clones, around 76% detected once. Sequencing was done on a sample of PBMCs. The receptors derive from a girl aged 5-17 years in good health and CMV-seropositive.

The chain couples TRBV9 to TRBJ1-3; D remains unclear. Per the germline V gene, CDR1 is SGDLS and CDR2 is YYNGEE. The CDR3 length is 14 residues. Trimming removed 2 bases from V and 4 bases from J, with 10 bases in between. The chain's CDR3 is CASSVQLGGNTIYF. The CDR3 nucleotides read TGTGCCAGCAGCGTCCAGCTGGGCGGAAACACCATATATTTT.

This chain connects TRBV4-1 to TRBJ2-5; perhaps TRBD2 as D (5 bases). This CDR3 is built from 15 residues. Trimming removed 1 base from V and 9 bases from J, with 18 bases in between. Germline CDR1 and CDR2: MGHRA and YSYEKL. CDR3: CASSQGPASPEAQYF. The CDR3 region has the DNA TGCGCCAGCAGCCAAGGGCCAGCTTCCCCGGAGGCCCAGTACTTC.

V gene TRBV2 combines with J gene TRBJ2-7, with a tentative D call TRBD1 (5 bases). V lost 4 bases to trimming and J lost 3 bases, with 13 bases between them. From germline, CDR1 is SNHLY and CDR2 FYNNEI. The CDR3 covers 14 residues. The CDR3 DNA follows: TGTGCCAGCAGTGGGGCCGACAGAGTCTACGAGCAGTACTTC. Translating it yields CASSGADRVYEQYF. Full variable domain (remainder filled in from reference TRBV2 and TRBJ2-7): EPEVTQTPSHQVTQMGQEVILRCVPISNHLYFYWYRQILGQKVEFLVSFYNNEISEKSEIFDDQFSVERPDGSNFTLKIRSTKLEDSAMYFCASSGADRVYEQYFGPGTRLTVT.

This clone was counted only a few times. This chain connects TRBV29-1 to TRBJ2-3; 11 bases line up with TRBD2. From germline, CDR1 is SQVTM and CDR2 ANQGSEA. With V trimmed by 6 bases and J by 1 base, 3 bases remained unmatched. CDR3 size: 14 residues. CDR3 DNA: TGCAGCGTAAAACTAGCGGGGGGCACAGATACGCAGTATTTT. Residues: CSVKLAGGTDTQYF.

The V gene is TRBV27, the J gene TRBJ2-1; D is uncertain. Trimming left V 3 bases short and J 2 bases short, with 17 bases between. The CDR3 runs to 17 residues. CDR1 is MNHEY and CDR2 is SMNVEV in the germline V gene (reference sequence). This CDR3 reads CASSFGSLVSAYNEQFF. CDR3 nucleotides: TGTGCCAGCAGTTTTGGGTCCCTAGTTTCGGCCTACAATGAGCAGTTCTTC.

The genes are TRBV11-2 and TRBJ2-5; TRBD2 is a possible D gene (7 bases). CDR1 SGHAT and CDR2 FQNNGV come from the germline V gene. The germline V and J ends were trimmed by 6 bases and 2 bases, with 13 bases remaining between them. This CDR3 comprises 14 residues. The CDR3 DNA reads as TGTGCCAGCAGTTCGGGGGGCGATCAAGAGACCCAGTACTTC. It encodes CASSSGGDQETQYF.

The genes are TRBV19 and TRBJ1-1; D may be TRBD1 (6 bases). The CDR3 runs to 13 residues. The germline V gene encodes CDR1 LNHDA and CDR2 SQIVND (reference sequence). V was pared by 3 bases and J by 5 bases, with 10 bases between. The CDR3 region has the DNA TGTGCCAGTAGTATCACAGGGTATACTGAAGCTTTCTTT. Protein product: CASSITGYTEAFF.

The rearrangement links TRBV7-9 to TRBJ1-1, with D maybe TRBD1 (5 bases). The V gene's germline CDR1 is SEHNR and CDR2 FQNEAQ (reference sequence). Trimming pared 2 bases from V and 3 bases from J, leaving 7 bases between. The CDR3 is 13 residues long. The CDR3 loop is CASSLSGDTEAFF. The CDR3 coding sequence is TGTGCCAGCAGCTTATCGGGGGACACTGAAGCTTTCTTT.

The V call is TRBV18, the J call TRBJ1-1; the match to TRBD1 covers 9 bases. Unmatched junction bases numbered 6, after V lost 3 bases and J lost 4 bases. The CDR3 loop spans 15 amino acids. Germline V gene sequence: CDR1 KGHSH, CDR2 LQKENI. This CDR3 is CASSPGTGLVTEAFF. The DNA for the CDR3 is TGTGCCAGCTCACCCGGGACAGGGTTGGTCACTGAAGCTTTCTTT.

V usage is TRBV2 and J usage is TRBJ2-2; 10 positions agree with TRBD2. Germline trimming cut 8 bases from V and 3 bases from J; bases unmatched to any gene: 6. Germline CDR1 and CDR2: SNHLY and FYNNEI. The CDR3 totals 15 residues. The CDR3 sequence: CASSTAGGYTGELFF. The CDR3 DNA sequence: TGTGCCAGCTCCACAGCGGGAGGGTACACCGGGGAGCTGTTTTTT.

The chain links TRBV7-2 to TRBJ2-1; TRBD2 matches at 8 bases. The J segment lost 10 bases and the V segment lost 8 bases, leaving 7 bases of the junction unmatched. Per germline, CDR1 SGHTA and CDR2 FQGNSA. This CDR3 has 12 residues. The CDR3 loop reads CASRAGDREQFF. The CDR3 DNA is TGTGCCAGCCGAGCGGGAGACAGGGAGCAGTTCTTC.

The chain is built from TRBV9 and TRBJ2-1, with TRBD1 as a possible D gene (5 bases). This CDR3 region has 16 residues. Germline V gene lookup returns CDR1 SGDLS and CDR2 YYNGEE. Trimming pared 0 bases from V and 8 bases from J, leaving 18 bases between. In nucleotides, the CDR3 is TGTGCCAGCAGCGTAGAAGGAGTCAGGGTAAGGCATGAGCAGTTCTTC. Amino acids: CASSVEGVRVRHEQFF.

The chain's CDR3 is CASSYSPRGRGYGYTF. In DNA, the CDR3 is TGTGCCAGCAGTTACTCTCCCAGGGGCCGGGGCTATGGCTACACCTTC. This sequence joins TRBV6-5 and TRBJ1-2, with D possibly TRBD1 on 6 matching bases. Trimming took off 0 bases at V and 4 bases at J, with 15 bases between the two ends. Per the germline V gene, CDR1 is MNHEY and CDR2 is SVGAGI. The CDR3 length is 16 residues.

J is TRBJ1-1 and V is TRBV10-3; TRBD1 aligns across 12 bases. The germline CDR1 and CDR2 sequences are ENHRY and SYGVKD. This CDR3 has 16 amino acids. V trimming: 2 bases; J trimming: 10 bases; junction bases outside the gene matches: 11. As DNA, the CDR3 is TGTGCCATCAGTGAGCCGCCGGGACAGGGGGCCTTATCAGCTTTCTTT. Its translation is CAISEPPGQGALSAFF.

A word on this clone: The sample carries other DNA sequences with the same CDR3. The chain carries TRBV9 and TRBJ1-2; 10 nucleotides align to TRBD1. The CDR3 sequence is 14 residues long. Germline CDR1 SGDLS, CDR2 YYNGEE. With V trimmed by 2 bases and J by 2 bases, 0 bases remained unmatched. The CDR3 region is CASSVGQGNYGYTF. The CDR3 DNA reads TGTGCCAGCAGCGTGGGACAGGGGAACTATGGCTACACCTTC.

This rearrangement joins TRBV19 to TRBJ2-1; 9 nucleotides match TRBD2. This CDR3 spans 15 amino acids. The J segment lost 8 bases and the V segment lost 1 base, leaving 6 bases of the junction unmatched. Germline CDR1 is LNHDA and CDR2 is SQIVND (reference sequence). The CDR3 protein is CASSIGFSGGDEQFF. The CDR3 DNA reads as TGTGCCAGTAGTATAGGTTTTAGCGGGGGCGATGAGCAGTTCTTC.

V gene TRBV6-5 combines with J gene TRBJ2-3, with 9 bases identical to TRBD1. Germline V gene sequence: CDR1 MNHEY, CDR2 SVGAGI. The CDR3 is 14 residues long. V was pared by 6 bases and J by 6 bases, with 7 bases of the junction left unmatched. The CDR3 region has the DNA TGTGCCAGCAGCCTGACAGGGGGGCGGGATACGCAGTATTTT. It yields the protein CASSLTGGRDTQYF.

This clone was observed once. This chain joins TRBV7-2 and TRBJ2-1; 10 nucleotides line up with TRBD2. This CDR3 is 15 amino acids long. The V and J ends lost 1 base and 8 bases, in that order; junction bases with no gene match: 5. Germline lookup yields CDR1 SGHTA and CDR2 FQGNSA. The CDR3, as DNA: TGTGCCAGCAGCTTAGTAGCGGGGGGTCGGGATGAGCAGTTCTTC. Translating gives CASSLVAGGRDEQFF.

The V gene is TRBV15, the J gene TRBJ2-5; D is perhaps TRBD2 (6 bases). CDR1 is LNHNV and CDR2 is YYDKDF in the germline V gene (reference sequence). The V and J ends lost 0 bases and 3 bases respectively, with 14 bases between them. The CDR3 consists of 16 residues. Written as DNA, the CDR3 is TGTGCCACCAGCAGAGAGGGGACTGCCGGCAAAGAGACCCAGTACTTC. This translates into CATSREGTAGKETQYF.

The chain links TRBV28 to TRBJ1-1; D call uncertain. CDR1 MDHEN and CDR2 SYDVKM come from the germline V gene. The CDR3 has 14 residues. Trimming took 1 base from V and 1 from J, leaving 7 bases between them. CDR3 region: CASSLFGANTEAFF. CDR3 DNA: TGTGCCAGCAGTTTATTTGGAGCGAACACTGAAGCTTTCTTT.

This clone came up a few times. V usage is TRBV30 and J usage is TRBJ2-3; TRBD2 agrees at 9 bases. V lost 4 bases and J lost 5; bases outside the gene matches: 7. This CDR3 is built from 14 residues. Germline lookup yields CDR1 GTSNPN and CDR2 SVGIG (reference sequence). The CDR3: CAWNAGGLGDTQYF. CDR3 nucleotide sequence: TGTGCCTGGAATGCGGGGGGGCTGGGAGATACGCAGTATTTT. The full variable domain, completed using reference TRBV30 and TRBJ2-3, is SQTIHQWPATLVQPVGSPLSLECTVEGTSNPNLYWYRQAAGRGLQLLFYSVGIGQISSEVPQNLSASRPQDRQFILSSKKLLLSDSGFYLCAWNAGGLGDTQYFGPGTRLTVL.

Regarding this clone: A junction end diverges from the germline sequence, so it may reflect a read error. CDR3 sequence: CSVEDTGGVTQYF. CDR3 coding DNA: TGCAGCGTGGAAGACACCGGCGGGGTTACCCAGTACTTC. The rearrangement joins TRBV29-1 to TRBJ2-5; possibly TRBD2 for D (6 bases). The CDR3 covers 13 residues. CDR1 SQVTM and CDR2 ANQGSEA come from the germline V gene.

The genes are TRBV15 and TRBJ2-4; D is undetermined. The CDR3 length is 16 residues. CDR1 is LNHNV and CDR2 is YYDKDF in the germline V gene (reference sequence). V was clipped by 2 bases and J by 1 base, with 12 bases between them. The chain's CDR3 is CATSRPGVSAKNIQYF. CDR3 nucleotide sequence: TGTGCCACCAGCAGACCAGGTGTTAGTGCCAAAAACATTCAGTACTTC.

The rearrangement joins TRBV19 to TRBJ1-2, with 7 bases aligning to TRBD1. Germline V gene sequence: CDR1 LNHDA, CDR2 SQIVND (reference sequence). The CDR3 length is 13 residues. Unmatched junction bases numbered 12, after V lost 10 bases and J lost 7 bases. The CDR3 coding sequence is TGTGCCACCGCACGGGACAGACTTGGTGGCTACACCTTC. Amino acid sequence: CATARDRLGGYTF. The whole variable domain, filled in from reference TRBV19 and TRBJ1-2, reads DGGITQSPKYLFRKEGQNVTLSCEQNLNHDAMYWYRQDPGQGLRLIYYSQIVNDFQKGDIAEGYSVSREKKESFPLTVTSAQKNPTAFYLCATARDRLGGYTFGSGTRLTVV.

This clone was picked up one time. This sequence joins TRBV9 and TRBJ2-5, with 8 nucleotides matching TRBD1. The V segment lost 6 bases and the J segment 0 bases; nucleotides outside the gene matches: 4. Germline CDR1 is SGDLS and CDR2 is YYNGEE. The CDR3 contains 14 residues. In DNA, the CDR3 is TGTGCCAGCACAGGGGGCCTGTACCAAGAGACCCAGTACTTC. Protein: CASTGGLYQETQYF.

The V gene is TRBV6-1, the J gene TRBJ2-7, with 10 bases that match TRBD1. Germline CDR1 MNHNS, CDR2 SASEGT. V was clipped by 7 bases and J by 2 bases; unmatched bases: 5. The CDR3 spans 14 residues. As DNA, the CDR3 is TGTGCCAGCATACTTGGGACAGGGGCCTACGAGCAGTACTTC. Protein sequence: CASILGTGAYEQYF.